This T cell receptor (beta chain) was observed in a study of blood T cell repertoires in COVID-19. Study-level information: T cells, B-cell-depleted T cells, or PBMCs provided the cDNA or gDNA that served as material.

Authors' processing steps: The assay estimated nucleated cells by amplifying reference gene primers. The table came from immunoSEQ multiplex PCR; TCRdb's copy has only in-frame clones and leaves some out. V and J calls and clone size are those listed in that table; D and trimming were worked out from the DNA. The table shows 100,000 to 150,000 clones, with more than 70% occurring only once. This CDR3 has 15 residues. The germline V gene encodes CDR1 MGHRA and CDR2 YSYEKL. Trimming at V came to 5 bases and at J to 5 bases, leaving 11 bases not matched to a gene. The sequenced material came from peripheral blood. This receptor was obtained from a woman at least 80 years old with acute or convalescent COVID-19. V and J are TRBV4-1 and TRBJ2-7, with 8 bases identical to TRBD1. DNA of the CDR3: TGCGCCAGCAGCAGGCGCCGACAGGGGTCCGACGAGCAGTACTTC. Its translation: CASSRRRQGSDEQYF.